The rows below give T cell receptor beta chains drawn from one sample of a study of T-cell memory formation after mild COVID-19. TCRdb analysed the 5' RACE reads with MiXCR anew, one entry per CDR3 protein. Seen here are roughly 110,000 distinct CDR3 sequences, roughly 12% observed once, and the top ten hold roughly 27%. Sequenced material: PBMCs or a T cell subset sorted from them (not recorded which). These receptors originate from an adult woman who had mild COVID-19 (a few samples of this study predate the infection). Cell type and time point are not known. Each CDR3 is given with its conserved first and last residue. Each record gives: CDR3 protein, V gene.

cdr3_aa: CASGLGQGANGYTF; v_call: TRBV12-5
cdr3_aa: CASSSLGGNYGYTF; v_call: TRBV28
cdr3_aa: CASRDRDNYEQYF; v_call: TRBV6-8
cdr3_aa: CASSFLGVGEQYF; v_call: TRBV11-2
cdr3_aa: CASSYPNFPEQPQHF; v_call: TRBV6-2/TRBV6-3
cdr3_aa: CASSIDWGGETQYF; v_call: TRBV19
cdr3_aa: CSVTGTGNYEQYF; v_call: TRBV29-1
cdr3_aa: CASSQADTGLAGAFYEQYF; v_call: TRBV4-2
cdr3_aa: CASSPGGALYEQYF; v_call: TRBV9
cdr3_aa: CASSLGGNGQPQHF; v_call: TRBV7-9
cdr3_aa: CASSSPPENIQYF; v_call: TRBV5-1
cdr3_aa: CASSQDLNGHQPQHF; v_call: TRBV3-1
cdr3_aa: CASSQDNPQPNEQYF; v_call: TRBV4-1